This T cell receptor (beta chain) was recorded in a study of T cell clones after liver transplantation. Turning to the study itself: HCV positivity affected three of eight recipients; the rest lacked autoimmune or viral indications.

Details on this clone: Its target is not known.

Trimming pared 3 bases from V and 0 bases from J, leaving 12 bases between. CDR3 length: 15 residues. Germline assignment: CDR1 LNHDA and CDR2 SQIVND (reference sequence). Study-level findings and limits: In two subjects, few donor cells limited the measurable donor-reactive repertoire. Rather than being deleted, graft donor-reactive T cells may have moved into the graft.

Sequenced by immunoSEQ multiplex PCR; TCRdb stores in-frame clones only, minus some. The sample yields approximately 72,000 clones, roughly 90% seen once. This clonotype originated in a human donor who received a liver transplant. The sample was CD4+ T cells from blood, taken before liver transplant. This sequence joins TRBV19 and TRBJ2-7, with a tentative D call TRBD2 (5 bases). The CDR3 sequence: CASSMGSASSYEQYF. DNA of the CDR3: TGTGCCAGTAGTATGGGTAGCGCCAGCTCCTACGAGCAGTACTTC.